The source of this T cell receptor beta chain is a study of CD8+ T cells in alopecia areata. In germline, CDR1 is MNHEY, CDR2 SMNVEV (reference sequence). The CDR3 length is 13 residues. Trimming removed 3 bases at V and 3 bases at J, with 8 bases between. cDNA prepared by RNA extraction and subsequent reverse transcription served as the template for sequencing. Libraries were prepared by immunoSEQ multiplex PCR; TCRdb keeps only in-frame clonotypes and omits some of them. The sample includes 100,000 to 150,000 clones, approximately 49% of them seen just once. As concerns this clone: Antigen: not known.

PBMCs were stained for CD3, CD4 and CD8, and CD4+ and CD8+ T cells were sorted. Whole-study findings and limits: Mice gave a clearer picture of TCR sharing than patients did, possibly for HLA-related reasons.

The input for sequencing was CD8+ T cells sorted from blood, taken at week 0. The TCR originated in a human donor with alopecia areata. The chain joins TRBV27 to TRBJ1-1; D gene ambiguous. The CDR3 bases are TGTGCCAGCAGTTTCTTTGGGTACACTGAAGCTTTCTTT. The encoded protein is CASSFFGYTEAFF.